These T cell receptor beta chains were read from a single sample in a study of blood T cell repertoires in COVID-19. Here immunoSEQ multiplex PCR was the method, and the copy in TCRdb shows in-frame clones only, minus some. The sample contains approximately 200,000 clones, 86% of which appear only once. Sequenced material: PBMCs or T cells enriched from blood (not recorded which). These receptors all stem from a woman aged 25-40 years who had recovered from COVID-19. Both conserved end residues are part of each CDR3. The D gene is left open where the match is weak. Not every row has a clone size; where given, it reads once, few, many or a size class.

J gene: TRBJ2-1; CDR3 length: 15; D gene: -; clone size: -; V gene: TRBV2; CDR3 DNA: TGTGCCAGCAGTGAGCGGCAGTTAGCCTACAATGAGCAGTTCTTC; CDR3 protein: CASSERQLAYNEQFF
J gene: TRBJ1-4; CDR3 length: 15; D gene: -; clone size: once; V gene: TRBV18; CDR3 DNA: TGTGCCAGCTCGCCCTTTGAGGAGGCGAGGGAAAAACTGTTTTTT; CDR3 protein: CASSPFEEAREKLFF
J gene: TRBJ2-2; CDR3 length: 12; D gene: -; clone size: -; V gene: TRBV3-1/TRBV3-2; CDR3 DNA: TGTGCCAGCAGTCCGAGATCCGGGGAGCTGTTTTTT; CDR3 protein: CASSPRSGELFF
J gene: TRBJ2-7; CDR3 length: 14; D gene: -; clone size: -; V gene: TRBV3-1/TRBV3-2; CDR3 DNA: TGTGCCAGCAGCCAAGCGACAGGCACCTACGAGCAGTACTTC; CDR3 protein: CASSQATGTYEQYF
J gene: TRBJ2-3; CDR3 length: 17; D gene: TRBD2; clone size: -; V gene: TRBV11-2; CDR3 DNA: TGTGCCAGCAGCTTAGAGGGCGGGGGGACTAGCACAGATACGCAGTATTTT; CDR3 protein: CASSLEGGGTSTDTQYF
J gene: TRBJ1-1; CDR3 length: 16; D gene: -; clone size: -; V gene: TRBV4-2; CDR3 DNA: TGTGCCAGCAGCCCGCACGGGGGATTAATGAACACTGAAGCTTTCTTT; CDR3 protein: CASSPHGGLMNTEAFF
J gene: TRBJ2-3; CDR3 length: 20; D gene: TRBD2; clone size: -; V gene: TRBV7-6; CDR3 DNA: TGTGCCAGCAGCTTCCAAGCGGGAGGGACCCAGGTCGGAAGCACAGATACGCAGTATTTT; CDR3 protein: CASSFQAGGTQVGSTDTQYF
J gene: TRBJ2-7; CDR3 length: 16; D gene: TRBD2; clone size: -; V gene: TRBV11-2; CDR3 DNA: TGTGCCAGCAGAGGGCTAGCGGGCCGTCGGCCCTACGAGCAGTACTTC; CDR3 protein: CASRGLAGRRPYEQYF
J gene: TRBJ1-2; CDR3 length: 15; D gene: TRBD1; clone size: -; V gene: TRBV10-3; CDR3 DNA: TGTGCCATCAGTGAGAAGGACAGGGGGGCCTATGGCTACACCTTC; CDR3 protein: CAISEKDRGAYGYTF
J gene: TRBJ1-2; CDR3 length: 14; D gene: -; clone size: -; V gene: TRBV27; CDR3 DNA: TGTGCCAGCAGCCTAAATTGGGTGGAGGGCGACTACACCTTC; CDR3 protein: CASSLNWVEGDYTF
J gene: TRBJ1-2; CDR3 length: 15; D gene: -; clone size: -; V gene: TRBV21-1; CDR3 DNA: TGTGCCAGCAGCAAAGCGCTCGGGGCTAACTATGGCTACACCTTC; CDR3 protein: CASSKALGANYGYTF
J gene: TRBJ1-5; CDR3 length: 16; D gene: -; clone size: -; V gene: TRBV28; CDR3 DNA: TGTGCCAGCCGAAATGGAGGGTTAAGGGCGGTGCAGCCCCAGCATTTT; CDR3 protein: CASRNGGLRAVQPQHF
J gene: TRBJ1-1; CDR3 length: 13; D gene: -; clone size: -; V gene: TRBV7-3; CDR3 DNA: TGTGCCAGCAGCTTGGAGGAAAACACTGAAGCTTTCTTT; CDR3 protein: CASSLEENTEAFF
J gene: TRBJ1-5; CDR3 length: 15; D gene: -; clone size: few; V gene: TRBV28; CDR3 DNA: TGTGCCAGCAGTTTACCTAGGGGTGGGAATCAGCCCCAGCATTTT; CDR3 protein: CASSLPRGGNQPQHF
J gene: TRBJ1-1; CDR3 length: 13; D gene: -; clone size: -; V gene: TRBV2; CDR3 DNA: TGTGCCAGCAGCTTAGCGGGGAACTCTGAAGCTTTCTTT; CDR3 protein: CASSLAGNSEAFF
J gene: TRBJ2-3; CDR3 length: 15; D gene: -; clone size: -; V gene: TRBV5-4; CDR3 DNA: TGTGCCAGCAGCTTAGGGGCAGCACTCACAGATACGCAGTATTTT; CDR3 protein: CASSLGAALTDTQYF
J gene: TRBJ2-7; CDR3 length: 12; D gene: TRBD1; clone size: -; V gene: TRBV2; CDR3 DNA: TGTGCCAGCCTGACAGGGTCCTACGAGCAGTACTTC; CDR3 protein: CASLTGSYEQYF
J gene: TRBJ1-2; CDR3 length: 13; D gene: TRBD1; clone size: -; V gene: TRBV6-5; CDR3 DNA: TGTGCCAGCAGTCGGGACAGGAGCTATGGCTACACCTTC; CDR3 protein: CASSRDRSYGYTF
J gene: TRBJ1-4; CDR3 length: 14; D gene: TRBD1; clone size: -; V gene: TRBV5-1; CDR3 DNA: TGCGCCAGCAGCGCGGACAGGGGTTATGAAAAACTGTTTTTT; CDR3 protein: CASSADRGYEKLFF
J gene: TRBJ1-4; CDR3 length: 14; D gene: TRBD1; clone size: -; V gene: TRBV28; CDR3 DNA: TGTGCCAGCAGTCAACAGGGGAATAATGAAAAACTGTTTTTT; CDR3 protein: CASSQQGNNEKLFF
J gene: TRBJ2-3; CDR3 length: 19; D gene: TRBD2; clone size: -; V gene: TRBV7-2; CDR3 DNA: TGTGCCAGCAGCCCTGGACTAGCGGGGTTCCTAGAGGACACAGATACGCAGTATTTT; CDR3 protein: CASSPGLAGFLEDTDTQYF
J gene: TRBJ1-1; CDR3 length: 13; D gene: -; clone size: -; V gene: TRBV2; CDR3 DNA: TGTGCCAGCAGTGAAGGAGGGGGCACTGAAGCTTTCTTT; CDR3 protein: CASSEGGGTEAFF
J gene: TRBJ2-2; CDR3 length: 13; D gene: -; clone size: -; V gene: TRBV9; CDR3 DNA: TGTGCCAGCAGCGCCCCGGGTGCCGGGGAGCTGTTTTTT; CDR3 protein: CASSAPGAGELFF
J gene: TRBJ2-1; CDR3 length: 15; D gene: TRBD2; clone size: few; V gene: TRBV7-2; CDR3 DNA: TGTGCCAGCAGCTTAGCGCGATCGCTAGCGGGACGGCAGTTCTTC; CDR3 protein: CASSLARSLAGRQFF
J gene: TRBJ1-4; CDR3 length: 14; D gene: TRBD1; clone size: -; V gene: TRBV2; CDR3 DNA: TGTGCCAGCAGTAAAGGACAGGGAAACGAAAAACTGTTTTTT; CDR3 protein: CASSKGQGNEKLFF
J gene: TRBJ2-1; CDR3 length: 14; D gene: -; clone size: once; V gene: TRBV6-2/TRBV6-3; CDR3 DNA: TGTGCCAGCAGTTACTTACTACCTGACAATGAGCAGTTCTTC; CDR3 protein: CASSYLLPDNEQFF
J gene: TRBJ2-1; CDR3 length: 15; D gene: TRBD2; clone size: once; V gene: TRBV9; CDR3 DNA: TGTGCCAGCAGCGTAGGGACTAGCGGGTTCAATGAGCAGTTCTTC; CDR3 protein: CASSVGTSGFNEQFF
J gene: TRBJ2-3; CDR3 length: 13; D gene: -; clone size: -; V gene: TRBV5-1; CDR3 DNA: TGCGCCAGCAGCTCCCTTAGCACAGATACGCAGTATTTT; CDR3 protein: CASSSLSTDTQYF
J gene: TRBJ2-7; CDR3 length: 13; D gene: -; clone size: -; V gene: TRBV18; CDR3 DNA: TGTGCCAGCTCACTCGGGACAAACTACGAGCAGTACTTC; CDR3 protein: CASSLGTNYEQYF
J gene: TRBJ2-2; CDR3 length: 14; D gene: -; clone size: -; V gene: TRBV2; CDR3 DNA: TGTGCCAGCAGCGAACTAGCAGGCACCGGGGAGCTGTTTTTT; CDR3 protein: CASSELAGTGELFF
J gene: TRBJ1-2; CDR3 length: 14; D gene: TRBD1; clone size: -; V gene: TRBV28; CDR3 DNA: TGTGCCAGTTACCAGACGGACAGGTTGGGCGGCTACACCTTC; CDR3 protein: CASYQTDRLGGYTF
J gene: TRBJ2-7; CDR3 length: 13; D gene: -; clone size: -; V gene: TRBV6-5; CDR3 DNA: TGTGCCAGCAGTTTGGCCAGGGTGGGGGAGCAGTACTTC; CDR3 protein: CASSLARVGEQYF
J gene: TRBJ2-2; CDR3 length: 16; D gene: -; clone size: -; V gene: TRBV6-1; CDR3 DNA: TGTGCCAGCAGTGGCTCCGCCCGCAGAGGTCTGGGGGAGCTGTTTTTT; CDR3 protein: CASSGSARRGLGELFF
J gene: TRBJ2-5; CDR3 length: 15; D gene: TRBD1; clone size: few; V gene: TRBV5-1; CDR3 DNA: TGCGCCAGCTCTCCATCCGGGACAGAGGAAGAGACCCAGTACTTC; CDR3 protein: CASSPSGTEEETQYF
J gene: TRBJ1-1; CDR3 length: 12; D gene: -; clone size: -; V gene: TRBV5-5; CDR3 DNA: TGTGCCAGCAGCCGACATTACACTGAAGCTTTCTTT; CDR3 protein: CASSRHYTEAFF
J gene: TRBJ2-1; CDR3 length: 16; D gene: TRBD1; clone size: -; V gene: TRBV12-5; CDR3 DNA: TGTGCTAGTGGTTTGGTATTAGGTCAGGGGGCGTATGAGCAGTTCTTC; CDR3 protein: CASGLVLGQGAYEQFF
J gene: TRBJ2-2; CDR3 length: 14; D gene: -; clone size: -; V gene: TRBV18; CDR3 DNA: TGTGCCAGCTCACAAGACAGGAACACCGGGGAGCTGTTTTTT; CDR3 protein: CASSQDRNTGELFF
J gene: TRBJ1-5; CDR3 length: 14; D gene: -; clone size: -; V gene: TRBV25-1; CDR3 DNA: TGTGCCAGCAGTGAGGCGGGCAGAAATCAGCCCCAGCATTTT; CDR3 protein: CASSEAGRNQPQHF
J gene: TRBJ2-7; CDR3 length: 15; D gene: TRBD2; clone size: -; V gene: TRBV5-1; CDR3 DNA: TGCGCCAGCAGCTTGGGACTAGCGGTACGGATCGAGCAGTACTTC; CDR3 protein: CASSLGLAVRIEQYF
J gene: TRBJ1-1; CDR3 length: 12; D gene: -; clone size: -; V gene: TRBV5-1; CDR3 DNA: TGCGCCAGCAGCTTTGGAGGCCCTGAAGCTTTCTTT; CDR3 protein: CASSFGGPEAFF
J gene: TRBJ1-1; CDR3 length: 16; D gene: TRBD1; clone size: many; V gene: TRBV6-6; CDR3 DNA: TGTGCCAGCAGTTCTCCGGGACAGATCGGGAACACTGAAGCTTTCTTT; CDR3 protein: CASSSPGQIGNTEAFF
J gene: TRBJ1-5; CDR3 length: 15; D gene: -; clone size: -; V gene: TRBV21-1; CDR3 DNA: TGTGCCAGCACCAGAAGGACAGGGCTATGTCAGCCCCAGCATTTT; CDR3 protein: CASTRRTGLCQPQHF
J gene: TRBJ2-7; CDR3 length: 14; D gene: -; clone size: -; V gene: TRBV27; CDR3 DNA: TGTGCCAGCACCCCCCTGGAGCGTGTCCACGAGCAGTACTTC; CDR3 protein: CASTPLERVHEQYF
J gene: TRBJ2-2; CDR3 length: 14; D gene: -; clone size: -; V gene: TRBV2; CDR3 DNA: TGTGCCAGCAGTTCCGCCAGGGATCCCGGGGAGCTGTTTTTT; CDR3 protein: CASSSARDPGELFF
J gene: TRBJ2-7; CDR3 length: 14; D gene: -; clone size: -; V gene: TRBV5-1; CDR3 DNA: TGCGCCAGCAGCTTGGGAGGGAGCTCCTACGAGCAGTACTTC; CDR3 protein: CASSLGGSSYEQYF